What follows are 26 T cell receptor beta chains derived from one specimen sequenced in a study of HIV-infected patients and healthy controls. TCRdb processed the 5' RACE reads anew with MiXCR; each CDR3 protein has one entry. This table holds some 70,000 distinct CDR3 sequences, roughly a fifth found once. The sequenced sample consisted of CD4+ T cells from blood. The source is a human donor in good health.

This clonotype has a handful of counts. The J gene is TRBJ1-4, the V gene TRBV12-3 or TRBV12-4; 7 nucleotides align to TRBD1. Trimming at V came to 6 bases and at J to 5 bases, leaving 6 bases not matched to a gene. The CDR3 contains 14 residues. The CDR3 sequence: CASSPRGINEKLFF. The CDR3 DNA sequence: TGTGCCAGCAGCCCCAGGGGGATCAATGAAAAACTGTTTTTT.

In this sample, this clonotype turned up once. The chain carries TRBV10-3 and TRBJ2-6; 8 bases are shared with TRBD1. Germline lookup yields CDR1 ENHRY and CDR2 SYGVKD. Germline trimming cut 7 bases from V and 1 base from J; bases unmatched to any gene: 3. The CDR3 has 15 amino acids. CDR3 region: CAITGGMSGANVLTF. CDR3 in DNA: TGTGCCATCACAGGGGGCATGTCTGGGGCCAACGTCCTGACTTTC.

The CDR3 DNA reads as TGTGCCAGCAATACGCGGGGGGGGACCACTGAAGCTTTCTTT. It yields the protein CASNTRGGTTEAFF. This chain uses TRBV2 with TRBJ1-1; perhaps TRBD1 as D (5 bases). This CDR3 spans 14 amino acids. Germline assignment: CDR1 SNHLY and CDR2 FYNNEI. V lost 7 bases, J lost 4 bases, and 16 bases lay in between.

This clonotype showed up just a few times. J is TRBJ1-2 and V is TRBV19; D uncertain. The V gene's germline CDR1 is LNHDA and CDR2 SQIVND (reference sequence). CDR3 length: 12 amino acids. With 4 bases removed from V and 10 bases from J, the gap between germline ends came to 13 bases. This CDR3 is CASSNTPLDYTF. In nucleotides, the CDR3 is TGTGCCAGTAGTAACACACCTCTGGACTACACCTTC.

This clonotype was seen repeatedly, ten times or more. The V gene is TRBV7-2, the J gene TRBJ2-7, with 13 bases lining up with TRBD2. From germline, CDR1 is SGHTA and CDR2 FQGNSA. CDR3 length: 14 residues. Losses at the gene ends were 5 bases for V and 3 bases for J; bases not matched to a gene: 1. This chain's CDR3 is CASSRTSGSYEQYF. As DNA, the CDR3 is TGTGCCAGCAGCCGGACTAGCGGGAGCTACGAGCAGTACTTC.

The chain joins TRBV19 to TRBJ2-1; 12 bases map to TRBD2. Germline lookup yields CDR1 LNHDA and CDR2 SQIVND (reference sequence). The CDR3 loop spans 19 amino acids. Trimming removed 1 base from V and 5 bases from J; junction bases left unmatched: 12. Here the CDR3 DNA reads TGTGCCAGTAGTATAGGGAGACTAGCGGGAGTTTTACTAAACAATGAGCAGTTCTTC. It is translated as CASSIGRLAGVLLNNEQFF.

The rearrangement joins TRBV7-9 to TRBJ2-3, with a weak D call TRBD1 (5 bases). CDR3 length equals 16 residues. Germline V gene sequence: CDR1 SEHNR, CDR2 FQNEAQ (reference sequence). The V end was cut by 9 bases, the J end by 1 base, with 20 bases between. Here the CDR3 reads CARSRAGSGGTDTQYF. As DNA, the CDR3 is TGTGCCAGAAGCAGGGCCGGGTCCGGTGGCACAGATACGCAGTATTTT.

This clonotype was observed a handful of times. CDR3 in amino acids: CASRRQGVETQYF. DNA of the CDR3: TGTGCCAGCAGGCGACAGGGGGTGGAGACCCAGTACTTC. V is TRBV28 and J is TRBJ2-5, with 9 bases lining up with TRBD1. The germline V gene encodes CDR1 MDHEN and CDR2 SYDVKM. The V segment lost 6 bases and the J segment 5 bases; nucleotides outside the gene matches: 4. There are 13 residues in the CDR3.

This clonotype was counted only a few times. The chain couples TRBV18 to TRBJ2-7; D gene uncertain. The V and J ends lost 2 bases and 0 bases respectively, with 5 bases between them. The V gene's germline CDR1 is KGHSH and CDR2 LQKENI. This CDR3 contains 13 residues. CDR3 bases: TGTGCCAGCTCACCATCTAGCTCCTACGAGCAGTACTTC. Its protein product is CASSPSSSYEQYF.

This chain links TRBV18 with TRBJ2-6; D remains ambiguous. Germline CDR1 and CDR2: KGHSH and LQKENI. The CDR3 has 14 residues. The V gene lost 8 bases and the J gene lost 4 bases, with 12 bases spanning the gap. CDR3 amino acids: CASTQLMGANVLTF. The CDR3 region has the DNA TGTGCCAGCACCCAATTAATGGGGGCCAACGTCCTGACTTTC.

This clonotype was counted at least ten times. The chain links TRBV7-2 to TRBJ1-5; D ambiguous. This CDR3 comprises 16 residues. Germline V gene sequence: CDR1 SGHTA, CDR2 FQGNSA. Deletions cut 5 bases from V and 4 bases from J, with 18 bases between. In nucleotides, the CDR3 is TGTGCCAGCAGCCGTCCCGACGGAGGGAGGAATCAGCCCCAGCATTTT. This sequence encodes CASSRPDGGRNQPQHF.

This clonotype was seen only a few times. V is TRBV6-6 and J is TRBJ1-2; tentatively, D is TRBD1 (5 bases). There are 15 residues in the CDR3. CDR1 and CDR2 (germline): MNHNY, SVGAGI (reference sequence). Trimming took off 1 base at V and 0 bases at J, with 9 bases between the two ends. CDR3 sequence reads: CASSYLTEANYGYTF. CDR3 sequence (DNA): TGTGCCAGCAGTTACTTGACAGAAGCTAACTATGGCTACACCTTC.

This clonotype was picked up a small number of times. The chain carries TRBV14 and TRBJ1-3; tentatively, D is TRBD1 (6 bases). The CDR3 is 15 residues long. V was pared by 4 bases and J by 0 bases, with 10 bases between. Germline CDR1 reads SGHDN; CDR2 reads FVKESK. For the CDR3, the DNA is TGTGCCAGCAGCCGAACGACAGGCTCTGGAAACACCATATATTTT. It encodes CASSRTTGSGNTIYF.

This clonotype has just a few counts. One junction end disagrees with the germline gene, perhaps due to a read error. The chain carries TRBV7-7 and TRBJ2-1; D gene uncertain. The CDR3 has 14 amino acids. Germline CDR1 reads SSHAT; CDR2 reads FNYEAQ (reference sequence). The CDR3 here is CASSFNPGSNEQFF. The CDR3 DNA sequence: TGTGCTAGCAGCTTTAACCCCGGAAGCAATGAGCAGTTCTTC.

This clonotype was counted many times. V is TRBV7-2 and J is TRBJ1-5; 7 bases agree with TRBD1. Germline V gene lookup returns CDR1 SGHTA and CDR2 FQGNSA. Trimming took 4 bases from V and 0 from J; bases not matched to a gene: 6. This CDR3 contains 16 residues. CDR3 nucleotides: TGTGCCAGCAGCTCAACCGGGACAGTTAGCAATCAGCCCCAGCATTTT. Protein: CASSSTGTVSNQPQHF.

The CDR3 DNA reads TGTGCCAGTAGAGGTCAGGGGGCCGTGAACACTGAAGCTTTCTTT. The encoded protein is CASRGQGAVNTEAFF. The J gene is TRBJ1-1, the V gene TRBV19, with 8 bases lining up with TRBD1. The CDR3 consists of 15 residues. Looked up from germline, CDR1 is LNHDA and CDR2 is SQIVND (reference sequence). Unmatched junction bases numbered 6, after V lost 6 bases and J lost 0 bases.

This clonotype has more than one count but fewer than ten. The chain couples TRBV5-4 to TRBJ2-3, with 14 bases that match TRBD2. This CDR3 has 16 residues. Germline V gene lookup returns CDR1 SGHNT and CDR2 YYREEE (reference sequence). The ends lost 5 bases at V and 3 bases at J; junction bases unmatched: 5. The CDR3 sequence: CASSRGTSGRTDTQYF. CDR3 DNA: TGTGCCAGCAGTCGAGGGACTAGCGGGAGAACAGATACGCAGTATTTT.

The rearrangement joins TRBV6-5 to TRBJ2-7; no clear D. The CDR3 runs to 15 residues. The V gene's germline CDR1 is MNHEY and CDR2 SVGAGI. V was cut by 5 bases and J by 0 bases, with 14 bases left in between. CDR3 nucleotide sequence: TGTGCCAGCAGTCCCAGGATCGGGCCCTCCTACGAGCAGTACTTC. Encoded protein: CASSPRIGPSYEQYF.

J is TRBJ1-1 and V is TRBV29-1; D remains ambiguous. From germline, CDR1 is SQVTM and CDR2 ANQGSEA. The CDR3 spans 12 residues. V lost 8 bases, J lost 0 bases, and 10 bases lay in between. CDR3 residues: CSTKQMNTEAFF. In nucleotides, the CDR3 is TGCAGCACCAAACAGATGAACACTGAAGCTTTCTTT.

This clonotype was counted ten times or more. V and J are TRBV5-4 and TRBJ2-5; 9 bases fit TRBD1. From germline, CDR1 is SGHNT and CDR2 YYREEE (reference sequence). CDR3 length: 15 residues. The ends lost 4 bases at V and 4 bases at J; junction bases unmatched: 8. The CDR3: CASSEKTGGVETQYF. CDR3 coding DNA: TGTGCCAGCAGCGAGAAAACAGGGGGCGTAGAGACCCAGTACTTC.

The chain employs TRBV28 and TRBJ1-6, with no clear D. The V end lost 2 bases, the J end lost 10 bases, and 15 bases lay between the germline ends. Germline assignment: CDR1 MDHEN and CDR2 SYDVKM. The CDR3 has 15 residues. The CDR3 DNA follows: TGTGCCAGCAGTTTAAAGGGTCGAGGAGGCTCACCCCTCCACTTT. This sequence encodes CASSLKGRGGSPLHF.

This clonotype was picked up many times. The genes are TRBV29-1 and TRBJ2-2; tentative D call: TRBD1 (6 bases). From germline, CDR1 is SQVTM and CDR2 ANQGSEA. The V and J ends lost 1 base and 5 bases respectively, with 11 bases between them. The length of the CDR3 is 14 residues. The CDR3 nucleotides are TGCAGCGTTGAAGGGCAGGGGCGGACCGGGGAGCTGTTTTTT. Translating it yields CSVEGQGRTGELFF.

In its sample, this clonotype was seen once. The chain couples TRBV2 to TRBJ2-7; TRBD2 agrees at 7 bases. The V gene end was trimmed by 5 bases and the J gene end by 0 bases; junction bases not matched to a gene: 7. Germline assignment: CDR1 SNHLY and CDR2 FYNNEI. The CDR3 runs 15 residues. This CDR3 is CASSPRRDYSYEQYF. DNA of the CDR3: TGTGCCAGCAGTCCCCGACGGGACTACTCCTACGAGCAGTACTTC.

The V gene is TRBV3-2, the J gene TRBJ1-2. TRBV3-2 is reported as a pseudogene. The CDR3 length is 15 residues. CDR3 residues: CASSQARGRGDGYTF. The CDR3 region has the DNA TGTGCCAGCAGCCAAGCCAGAGGGAGGGGCGATGGCTACACCTTC.

This clonotype has more than one count but fewer than ten. V and J are TRBV19 and TRBJ1-1, with 7 bases lining up with TRBD1. Germline CDR1 is LNHDA and CDR2 is SQIVND (reference sequence). This CDR3 comprises 15 residues. Germline trimming cut 4 bases from V and 4 bases from J; bases unmatched to any gene: 9. In DNA, the CDR3 is TGTGCCAGTAGTAACGACAGGGTCCGGGGCACTGAAGCTTTCTTT. As protein: CASSNDRVRGTEAFF.

The chain couples TRBV5-4 to TRBJ2-5; 8 nucleotides align to TRBD1. CDR1 is SGHNT and CDR2 is YYREEE in the germline V gene (reference sequence). This CDR3 is built from 15 residues. V shed 2 bases and J 5 bases; nucleotides not matched to a gene: 8. The CDR3 loop reads CASSFITGGSETQYF. In DNA, the CDR3 is TGTGCCAGCAGCTTTATTACAGGGGGATCGGAGACCCAGTACTTC.